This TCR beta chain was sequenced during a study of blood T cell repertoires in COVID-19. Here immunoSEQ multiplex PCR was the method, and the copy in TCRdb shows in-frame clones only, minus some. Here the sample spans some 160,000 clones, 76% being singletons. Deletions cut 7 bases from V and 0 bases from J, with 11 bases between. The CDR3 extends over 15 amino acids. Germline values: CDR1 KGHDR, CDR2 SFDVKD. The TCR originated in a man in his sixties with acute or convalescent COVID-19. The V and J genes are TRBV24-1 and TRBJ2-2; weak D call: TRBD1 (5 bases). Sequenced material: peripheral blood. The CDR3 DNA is TGTGCCACCAGGCCACGGACATCGAACACCGGGGAGCTGTTTTTT. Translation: CATRPRTSNTGELFF.